This entry is about one T cell receptor (beta chain). Which antigen it targets is not known. The input lacks base qualities; no much larger clone sits a single base away. Peripheral blood CD8+ and CD4+ T cells from healthy donors, Susac syndrome patients and multiple sclerosis patients were profiled using high-throughput TCR beta sequencing. Susac syndrome patients met recently defined diagnostic criteria for definite or probable disease. Bulk CD8+ and CD4+ T cells were purified by magnetic negative isolation, while CD8+ TEMRA cells were enriched using FACS. Blood was drawn into EDTA tubes, processed within 24 hours, and PBMCs were isolated by density gradient centrifugation. PBMCs intended for TCR sequencing were cryopreserved in liquid nitrogen and were subsequently thawed in a 37 degrees C water bath. Purity of sorted or isolated CD4+, CD8+ and CD8+ TEMRA cells was at least 90%. Trimming removed 1 base from V and 9 bases from J, leaving 9 bases between the germline ends. There are 11 amino acids in the CDR3, from cysteine to phenylalanine inclusive. The read is trimmed to its CDR3 DNA, 33 bases read in frame from base 1. CDR1 GTSNPN and CDR2 SVGIG are derived from the germline V gene (reference sequence).

The data derive from a study of CD8 T cells in Susac syndrome (dated by TCRdb to between 2018 and 2021). In terms of the full investigation: Of the Susac syndrome patients who were sequenced, about 6 had clinically active disease and eight were in clinical remission. Clonality of the CD8+ T cell repertoire was compared between roughly 13 healthy donors, approximately 14 Susac syndrome patients and fewer than 16 multiple sclerosis patients. Whether CD8+ T cell activation and differentiation in Susac syndrome was antigen driven was tested using repertoire sequencing. At blood withdrawal, Susac syndrome patients were therapy-naive, treated with corticosteroids (with IVIg additionally given to some), or treated with IVIg alone.

RNA was extracted with the RNeasy kit and 0.5 to 1 ug was reverse transcribed using random hexamers. TCR beta CDR3 regions were amplified with the immunoSEQ multiplex PCR assay covering 54 Vbeta and 13 Jbeta segments. PCR amplification bias was corrected by using a synthetic template baseline for primer optimization and computational correction. Processing in the source paper ran as follows. Reads were assigned to V, D and J genes according to IMGT and analyzed in immunoSEQ Analyzer, with only productive sequences retained. To calculate clonality, Shannon entropy was normalized by log2 of the number of productive unique sequences and then subtracted from one. For each patient and control, public and private clones were evaluated within the 100 most prevalent clones. A clone was defined as Susac-specific if it was absent from the healthy and MS cohorts, from over a thousand published viral clones and from other ImmuneACCESS disease sequences. TCRdb redid the processing of the public reads, applying fastp at Q25 and MiXCR, and retained in-frame beta chains. Identical CDR3 proteins give one entry, which carries the most common genes and DNA. The V and J calls were determined by TCRdb, not by the authors. Counted in this sample were over 70,000 distinct CDR3 sequences; approximately 96% of them appeared once. Together, the top ten hold more than 0.5% of the sample.

Results and caveats for the whole study, not just this receptor: Sixteen Susac-specific public clones were identified in the total CD8+ repertoire, and several Susac-specific public clones were identified in the CD8+ TEMRA repertoire. Clonal expansion was seen in Susac syndrome CD8+ repertoires, peaking in CD8+ TEMRA cells and being greater in clinically active patients than in remitting ones. The TCR sequencing and HLA analysis was acknowledged to have included a relatively small number of individuals.

The rearranged chain carries TRBV30 and TRBJ1-1; TRBD1 is a possible D gene, resting on 5 matching bases. The receptor's source is a human donor with Susac syndrome. Sequencing input: CD8+ T cells from PBMCs. The CDR3 loop reads CAWSERGQAFF. The nucleotides are TGTGCCTGGAGTGAAAGGGGACAAGCTTTCTTT.